Listed here are 27 T cell receptor beta chains from one sample, sequenced in a study of blood T cell repertoires in COVID-19. This table comes from immunoSEQ multiplex PCR, and its TCRdb copy is limited to in-frame clones, with some not included. The data show roughly 250,000 clones, 70% to 80% seen once. Sample: peripheral blood. These receptors were obtained from a woman aged 80 or over with acute or convalescent COVID-19.

A few counts support this clone. V and J are TRBV7-9 and TRBJ2-7; 8 bases line up with TRBD1. This CDR3 is built from 14 residues. The trim removed 5 bases at V and 2 bases at J, leaving 5 bases unmatched. Germline V gene data show CDR1 as SEHNR and CDR2 as FQNEAQ (reference sequence). The CDR3 DNA is TGTGCCAGCAGCGGACAGGGCCGAACCTACGAGCAGTACTTC. It codes for CASSGQGRTYEQYF.

This clone was counted at least ten times. The V gene is TRBV11-2, the J gene TRBJ2-3; D is unclear. The CDR3 runs 13 residues. In germline, CDR1 is SGHAT, CDR2 FQNNGV. Between the trimmed V and J ends, which lost 3 bases and 4 bases, there was a span of 8 bases. CDR3 in DNA: TGTGCCAGCAGCTTCCAGGATGCAGATACGCAGTATTTT. Its protein product is CASSFQDADTQYF.

This chain links TRBV4-3 with TRBJ2-1; 8 nucleotides agree with TRBD2. The CDR3 loop spans 16 amino acids. Germline CDR1 and CDR2: LGHNA and YSLEER. Trimming removed 0 bases from V and 10 bases from J; junction bases left unmatched: 11. The chain's CDR3 is CASSQDVGLGLGEQFF. As DNA, the CDR3 is TGCGCCAGCAGCCAAGATGTGGGACTAGGGCTAGGGGAGCAGTTCTTC.

This clone turned up a few times. The chain combines TRBV3-1 (or the pseudogene TRBV3-2) with TRBJ1-3; D gene uncertain. Looked up from germline, CDR1 is LGHDT and CDR2 is YNNKEL (reference sequence). V lost 1 base, J lost 2 bases, and 9 bases lay in between. There are 15 residues in the CDR3. Here the CDR3 DNA reads TGTGCCAGCAGCCAAGTCCGAGATGCTGGAAACACCATATATTTT. Translating gives CASSQVRDAGNTIYF.

The V call is TRBV30, the J call TRBJ1-1, with 7 bases identical to TRBD1. The germline V gene encodes CDR1 GTSNPN and CDR2 SVGIG (reference sequence). This CDR3 has 13 amino acids. The J segment lost 4 bases and the V segment lost 3 bases, leaving 5 bases of the junction unmatched. The CDR3 here is CAWSKTGRTEAFF. DNA of the CDR3: TGTGCCTGGAGCAAGACAGGGCGCACTGAAGCTTTCTTT.

This clone was counted once. The chain combines TRBV6-5 with TRBJ1-4; 7 bases match TRBD1. In germline, CDR1 is MNHEY, CDR2 SVGAGI. The CDR3 covers 16 residues. V dropped 2 bases and J dropped 4; count of bases not matched to a gene: 7. In DNA, the CDR3 is TGTGCCAGCAGTTACCCTCGGACAGGTCATAATGAAAAACTGTTTTTT. Translation: CASSYPRTGHNEKLFF.

V gene TRBV11-2 combines with J gene TRBJ2-7; 13 bases are shared with TRBD2. The J segment lost 4 bases and the V segment lost 5 bases, leaving 5 bases of the junction unmatched. Germline lookup yields CDR1 SGHAT and CDR2 FQNNGV. The CDR3 spans 15 residues. The CDR3 loop is CASSGLTSGRYEQYF. The CDR3 DNA reads as TGTGCCAGCAGCGGCCTGACTAGCGGGAGGTACGAGCAGTACTTC. Full variable domain (missing parts from reference TRBV11-2 and TRBJ2-7): EAGVAQSPRYKIIEKRQSVAFWCNPISGHATLYWYQQILGQGPKLLIQFQNNGVVDDSQLPKDRFSAERLKGVDSTLKIQPAKLEDSAVYLCASSGLTSGRYEQYFGPGTRLTVT.

This clone was seen just once. The rearrangement links TRBV10-1 to TRBJ1-5, with 9 bases matching TRBD1. The CDR3 totals 15 residues. Trimming removed 8 bases from V and 4 bases from J; junction bases left unmatched: 9. Germline lookup yields CDR1 WNHNN and CDR2 SYGVQD (reference sequence). The CDR3 loop is CASHRDRDTNQPQHF. The CDR3 bases are TGCGCCAGCCACCGGGACAGGGATACGAATCAGCCCCAGCATTTT.

This chain joins TRBV15 and TRBJ1-3; 7 bases fit TRBD1. The V segment lost 7 bases and the J segment 0 bases; nucleotides outside the gene matches: 6. The germline V gene has CDR1 LNHNV and CDR2 YYDKDF (reference sequence). The CDR3 has 15 residues. The CDR3 loop reads CATTTGQTSGNTIYF. In nucleotides, the CDR3 is TGTGCCACCACCACGGGACAGACCTCTGGAAACACCATATATTTT.

V gene TRBV6-2 or TRBV6-3 combines with J gene TRBJ2-7; 8 bases are a match to TRBD2. V shed 6 bases, J shed 0 bases, and the junction held 7 bases outside the gene matches. CDR3 length: 15 amino acids. The V gene's germline CDR1 is MNHEY and CDR2 SVGEGT. CDR3 amino acids: CASSRTSGTSYEQYF. The CDR3 DNA is TGTGCCAGCAGCCGCACTAGCGGAACCTCCTACGAGCAGTACTTC.

V is TRBV27 and J is TRBJ1-6, with 9 bases matching TRBD1. CDR3 length equals 16 residues. Germline lookup yields CDR1 MNHEY and CDR2 SMNVEV (reference sequence). With V trimmed by 4 bases and J by 9 bases, 10 bases remained unmatched. In nucleotides, the CDR3 is TGTGCCAGCAGTTCGGGACAGGGTATGTTTTCTTCACCCCTCCACTTT. Its protein product is CASSSGQGMFSSPLHF.

The CDR3 DNA sequence: TGTGCCAGCAGCCGAGACTACCAGACGTACTTGAACACTGAAGCTTTCTTT. This sequence encodes CASSRDYQTYLNTEAFF. The rearrangement links TRBV6-4 to TRBJ1-1; the D is unclear. V was pared by 6 bases and J by 0 bases, with 20 bases between. The CDR3 is 17 residues long. Germline CDR1 reads MRHNA; CDR2 reads SNTAGT.

This clone has just a few counts. The rearrangement joins TRBV4-1 to TRBJ1-3; a weak D match, TRBD1 (6 bases). The V gene's germline CDR1 is MGHRA and CDR2 YSYEKL. This CDR3 region has 16 residues. Trimming left V 1 base short and J 0 bases short, with 10 bases between. CDR3 protein: CASSQGDTRSGNTIYF. DNA for the CDR3: TGCGCCAGCAGCCAAGGGGACACTCGCTCTGGAAACACCATATATTTT.

This chain connects TRBV2 to TRBJ1-5, with D perhaps matching TRBD1 (5 bases). Germline lookup yields CDR1 SNHLY and CDR2 FYNNEI. V was pared by 4 bases and J by 0 bases, with 13 bases between. CDR3 length: 16 residues. The CDR3 DNA reads as TGTGCCAGCAGTGTTCGGCGACAGACTAGCAATCAGCCCCAGCATTTT. Its translation is CASSVRRQTSNQPQHF.

The chain recombines TRBV18 with TRBJ1-5; the D gene is possibly TRBD1 (6 bases). The CDR3 has 14 amino acids. Per the germline V gene, CDR1 is KGHSH and CDR2 is LQKENI. The V end lost 4 bases, the J end lost 3 bases, and 10 bases lay between the germline ends. This CDR3 is CASSLGQYNQPQHF. As DNA, the CDR3 is TGTGCCAGCTCACTCGGACAGTACAATCAGCCCCAGCATTTT.

About this clone: A much larger clone differs by one base, so this may be a read error. Other DNA sequences within the sample encode an identical CDR3. This chain uses TRBV7-2 with TRBJ1-1, with no clear D. This CDR3 has 13 residues. The germline V and J ends were trimmed by 2 bases and 1 base, with 5 bases remaining between them. In germline, CDR1 is SGHTA, CDR2 FQGNSA. CDR3 nucleotides: TGTGCCAGCAGCTTACGGGGGAACACTGAAGCTTTCTTT. It yields the protein CASSLRGNTEAFF.

This sequence joins TRBV29-1 and TRBJ1-2; perhaps TRBD1 as D (5 bases). The CDR3 is 14 residues long. With 7 bases removed from V and 0 bases from J, the gap between germline ends came to 15 bases. Germline V CDR1 and CDR2: SQVTM, ANQGSEA. The CDR3 DNA follows: TGCAGCGCAGTCGGGGGGGGTACTAACTATGGCTACACCTTC. It encodes CSAVGGGTNYGYTF.

The rearrangement uses TRBV9 and TRBJ1-1; 9 bases are a match to TRBD1. Germline CDR1 and CDR2: SGDLS and YYNGEE. V trimming: 3 bases; J trimming: 8 bases; junction bases outside the gene matches: 8. The CDR3 is made up of 14 amino acids. The CDR3 sequence: CASSAGGTGREAFF. The CDR3 nucleotides read TGTGCCAGCAGCGCAGGGGGGACAGGGAGGGAAGCTTTCTTT.

This clone appeared a single time. In nucleotides, the CDR3 is TGCGCCAGCAGCCTCGGGACTAGCGGGAGCTTAACCGGGGAGCTGTTTTTT. This sequence encodes CASSLGTSGSLTGELFF. The chain links TRBV5-1 to TRBJ2-2; TRBD2 matches 14 bases. The length of the CDR3 is 17 residues. Per the germline V gene, CDR1 is SGHRS and CDR2 is YFSETQ. With V trimmed by 4 bases and J by 5 bases, 7 bases remained unmatched.

The rearrangement links TRBV13 to TRBJ2-2; TRBD2 aligns across 8 bases. After removal of 1 base from V and 6 bases from J, the junction contained 7 bases not matched to a gene. CDR3 length equals 16 residues. From germline, CDR1 is PRHDT and CDR2 FYEKMQ (reference sequence). DNA of the CDR3: TGTGCCAGCAGCTTAGCGGGGGGGCGACGGGCCGGGGAGCTGTTTTTT. Residues: CASSLAGGRRAGELFF. The whole variable domain, filled in from reference TRBV13 and TRBJ2-2, reads AAGVIQSPRHLIKEKRETATLKCYPIPRHDTVYWYQQGPGQDPQFLISFYEKMQSDKGSIPDRFSAQQFSDYHSELNMSSLELGDSALYFCASSLAGGRRAGELFFGEGSRLTVL.

The chain employs TRBV5-1 and TRBJ2-7; 7 bases map to TRBD1. V was clipped by 3 bases and J by 0 bases; unmatched bases: 6. The CDR3 has 15 amino acids. Germline CDR1 SGHRS, CDR2 YFSETQ. Here the CDR3 reads CASSSGQVSSYEQYF. DNA for the CDR3: TGCGCCAGCAGCTCCGGACAGGTTAGCTCCTACGAGCAGTACTTC.

This clone was observed once. The J gene is TRBJ2-1, the V gene TRBV18; tentative D call: TRBD2 (6 bases). Germline V lookup: CDR1 KGHSH, CDR2 LQKENI. The CDR3 spans 13 residues. Trimming took 7 bases from V and 5 from J, leaving 12 bases between them. For the CDR3, the DNA is TGTGCCAGCTTTGCGGGGCCCAACAATGAGCAGTTCTTC. This codes for CASFAGPNNEQFF.

This chain links TRBV7-2 with TRBJ1-1, with a possible D match to TRBD1 (5 bases). The V end lost 8 bases, the J end lost 5 bases, and 15 bases lay between the germline ends. This CDR3 is 13 amino acids long. Germline V gives CDR1 SGHTA, CDR2 FQGNSA. DNA for the CDR3: TGTGCCAGCGATCGGGGGGGTAGGACTGAAGCTTTCTTT. This sequence encodes CASDRGGRTEAFF.

This clone was counted once. The chain uses TRBV5-6 and TRBJ1-3, with D unresolved. Trimming pared 1 base from V and 4 bases from J, leaving 12 bases between. Germline CDR1 reads SGHDT; CDR2 reads YYEEEE. CDR3 size: 15 residues. This chain's CDR3 is CASSLSGSRGNTIYF. CDR3 nucleotide sequence: TGTGCCAGCAGCTTGAGCGGCAGTAGGGGAAACACCATATATTTT.

The chain recombines TRBV3-1 (or the pseudogene TRBV3-2) with TRBJ2-1, with D possibly being TRBD2 (5 bases). The V and J ends lost 4 bases and 4 bases respectively, with 11 bases between them. Germline loops: CDR1 LGHDT, CDR2 YNNKEL (reference sequence). The CDR3 totals 14 residues. CDR3 sequence: CASSPWGVYNEQFF. CDR3 coding DNA: TGTGCCAGCAGCCCCTGGGGAGTTTACAATGAGCAGTTCTTC.

This chain joins TRBV9 and TRBJ2-2; D not resolved. Germline V gives CDR1 SGDLS, CDR2 YYNGEE. CDR3 size: 14 residues. V dropped 4 bases and J dropped 6 bases, with 13 bases sitting between them. CDR3 nucleotide sequence: TGTGCCAGCAGCCCTGGGTTGGAGCCCGGGGAGCTGTTTTTT. Its protein is CASSPGLEPGELFF.

The chain joins TRBV6-5 to TRBJ2-1; D may be TRBD1 (6 bases). The CDR3 spans 15 residues. V was clipped by 2 bases and J by 5 bases, with 13 bases between them. Per the germline V gene, CDR1 is MNHEY and CDR2 is SVGAGI. The CDR3 DNA sequence: TGTGCCAGCAGTTACAGGGGGACCTTTAACAATGAGCAGTTCTTC. Translated: CASSYRGTFNNEQFF.